The T cell receptor (beta chain) under discussion was sequenced for a study of Graves' ophthalmopathy and Graves' hyperthyroidism. Findings and limits, study-wide: Using 13 signatures, a model distinguished ophthalmopathy from stable hyperthyroidism, reaching around 87% sensitivity and 80% to 83% specificity.

The sample holds a few counts of this clonotype. Its specificity is not known. RNA served as the template for amplifying TCR beta CDR3 regions. First-round RT-PCR with HTBI primers preceded a second-round multiplex PCR. TCRdb analysed the multiplex PCR reads with MiXCR anew, one entry per CDR3 protein. The table includes 150,000 to 200,000 distinct CDR3 sequences, 37% detected once. Between the trimmed V and J ends, which lost 7 bases and 6 bases, there was a span of 18 bases. The germline V gene has CDR1 MNHNS and CDR2 SASEGT. The CDR3 consists of 14 residues. The clonotype comes from a woman in her forties with Graves' ophthalmopathy. The genes are TRBV6-1 and TRBJ2-5; weak D call: TRBD1 (6 bases). Sequenced sample: peripheral blood. The CDR3 is CASTLTGRKKTQYF. CDR3 DNA sequence: TGTGCCAGCACCTTGACAGGAAGAAAAAAGACCCAGTACTTC.